The rows below give T cell receptor beta chains drawn from one sample of a study of Ad26.COV2.S vaccination and SARS-CoV-2 variants. Repertoires were generated with immunoSEQ multiplex PCR, while TCRdb's copy carries only in-frame clones and drops some. The sample holds over 400,000 clones; 80% to 95% are singletons and the top ten take about 1.6%. The sample consisted of peripheral blood, taken in a trial of Ad26.COV2.S vaccine versus placebo. Source of these receptors: a person between 18 and 65 years old who received the Ad26.COV2.S COVID-19 vaccine or a placebo. CDR3s include the opening cysteine and the closing phenylalanine or tryptophan. The order of the fields is D gene, clone size, V gene, J gene, CDR3 DNA, CDR3 protein. D genes are given only for firm matches. A row's size may be missing; if present it is once, few, many or a size class.

D gene: NA
clone size: NA
V gene: TRBV4-1
J gene: TRBJ2-1
CDR3 DNA: TGCGCCAGCAGCCAAACCCTCAGAGAGCTCTACAATGAGCAGTTCTTC
CDR3 protein: CASSQTLRELYNEQFF

D gene: NA
clone size: NA
V gene: TRBV5-1
J gene: TRBJ2-5
CDR3 DNA: TGCGCCAGCAAGGCCACCAACTATGAAGAGACCCAGTACTTC
CDR3 protein: CASKATNYEETQYF

D gene: TRBD1
clone size: NA
V gene: TRBV4-3
J gene: TRBJ2-6
CDR3 DNA: TGCGCCAGCAGCCAGTCCTACCCCAGGGGGCGTGGGGCCAACGTCCTGACTTTC
CDR3 protein: CASSQSYPRGRGANVLTF

D gene: NA
clone size: NA
V gene: TRBV6-2/TRBV6-3
J gene: TRBJ1-2
CDR3 DNA: TGTGCCAGCAGTTACTCTCATCCAGGGATCGATGGCTACACCTTC
CDR3 protein: CASSYSHPGIDGYTF

D gene: TRBD2
clone size: NA
V gene: TRBV19
J gene: TRBJ2-3
CDR3 DNA: TGTGCCAGTGATAGCGGGGGGGCTTTTCCAGATACGCAGTATTTT
CDR3 protein: CASDSGGAFPDTQYF

D gene: TRBD2
clone size: NA
V gene: TRBV19
J gene: TRBJ2-3
CDR3 DNA: TGTGCCAGTAGTCCGCGACTAGCGGGGGGTATCACAGATACGCAGTATTTT
CDR3 protein: CASSPRLAGGITDTQYF

D gene: NA
clone size: NA
V gene: TRBV9
J gene: TRBJ2-3
CDR3 DNA: TGTGCCAGCAGCGCCGAACAGGGTACAGATACGCAGTATTTT
CDR3 protein: CASSAEQGTDTQYF

D gene: NA
clone size: NA
V gene: TRBV7-9
J gene: TRBJ1-4
CDR3 DNA: TGTGCCAGCAGCTTCAACAGGGAGAGCGAAAAACTGTTTTTT
CDR3 protein: CASSFNRESEKLFF

D gene: TRBD2
clone size: NA
V gene: TRBV7-9
J gene: TRBJ2-2
CDR3 DNA: TGTGCCAGCAGCTTATTAGCGGGGGGCACCGGGGAGCTGTTTTTT
CDR3 protein: CASSLLAGGTGELFF

D gene: NA
clone size: NA
V gene: TRBV10-3
J gene: TRBJ2-2
CDR3 DNA: TGTGCCATCTCCCCGGGGCAAACGAACACCGGGGAGCTGTTTTTT
CDR3 protein: CAISPGQTNTGELFF

D gene: NA
clone size: NA
V gene: TRBV6-5
J gene: TRBJ1-2
CDR3 DNA: TGTGCCAGCAGTTACTTGGGGGCTGACGGCTACACCTTC
CDR3 protein: CASSYLGADGYTF

D gene: NA
clone size: NA
V gene: TRBV30
J gene: TRBJ2-3
CDR3 DNA: TGTGCCTGGAGCCCCACCCGAGATACGCAGTATTTT
CDR3 protein: CAWSPTRDTQYF

D gene: TRBD1
clone size: NA
V gene: TRBV7-2
J gene: TRBJ2-4
CDR3 DNA: TGTGCCAGCAGCTCCCGAGAGCGGACAGGCCTAGCCAAAAACATTCAGTACTTC
CDR3 protein: CASSSRERTGLAKNIQYF

D gene: TRBD2
clone size: NA
V gene: TRBV6-6
J gene: TRBJ2-3
CDR3 DNA: TGTGCCAGCAGCTCCGAGGCGGGAGCCACAGATACGCAGTATTTT
CDR3 protein: CASSSEAGATDTQYF

D gene: NA
clone size: NA
V gene: TRBV4-3
J gene: TRBJ1-2
CDR3 DNA: TGCGCCAGCAGCCTCAGCATCGCCGCAGAGTCCTACTATGGCTACACCTTC
CDR3 protein: CASSLSIAAESYYGYTF

D gene: NA
clone size: once
V gene: TRBV5-1
J gene: TRBJ1-1
CDR3 DNA: TGCGCCAGCAGCCCCCAGACAGGAGCCAACACTGAAGCTTTCTTT
CDR3 protein: CASSPQTGANTEAFF

D gene: TRBD2
clone size: NA
V gene: TRBV2
J gene: TRBJ2-7
CDR3 DNA: TGTGCCAGCTCACTAGCGGGGGGTAGCGACGAGCAGTACTTC
CDR3 protein: CASSLAGGSDEQYF

D gene: TRBD2
clone size: NA
V gene: TRBV5-1
J gene: TRBJ2-3
CDR3 DNA: TGCGCCAGCAGCTCGCTAGCGGGGGGCAGGACAGATACGCAGTATTTT
CDR3 protein: CASSSLAGGRTDTQYF

D gene: TRBD1
clone size: NA
V gene: TRBV6-5
J gene: TRBJ2-7
CDR3 DNA: TGTGCCAGCAGGAGGACAGGGTCGGGTTACGAGCAGTACTTC
CDR3 protein: CASRRTGSGYEQYF

D gene: NA
clone size: NA
V gene: TRBV24-1
J gene: TRBJ2-7
CDR3 DNA: TGTGCCACCAGTGACCCTGGACAGAAATACTACGAGCAGTACTTC
CDR3 protein: CATSDPGQKYYEQYF

D gene: NA
clone size: NA
V gene: TRBV24-1
J gene: TRBJ2-5
CDR3 DNA: TGTGCCACCGGACGTGGGGGTCCGGAGACCCAGTACTTC
CDR3 protein: CATGRGGPETQYF

D gene: NA
clone size: NA
V gene: TRBV7-2
J gene: TRBJ2-5
CDR3 DNA: TGTGCCAGCAGCCCGGGACCTCGGGCGGAGACCCAGTACTTC
CDR3 protein: CASSPGPRAETQYF

D gene: NA
clone size: NA
V gene: TRBV11-2
J gene: TRBJ2-3
CDR3 DNA: TGTGCCAGCAGCCCCGGGCTTGGGATCACAGATACGCAGTATTTT
CDR3 protein: CASSPGLGITDTQYF

D gene: NA
clone size: NA
V gene: TRBV27
J gene: TRBJ1-2
CDR3 DNA: TGTGCCAGCAGTTTCGCAGGCGGCCTATTTGGCTACACCTTC
CDR3 protein: CASSFAGGLFGYTF

D gene: NA
clone size: NA
V gene: TRBV11-3
J gene: TRBJ2-1
CDR3 DNA: TGTGCCAGCAGCTTAGGTTGGGGGAATGAGCAGTTCTTC
CDR3 protein: CASSLGWGNEQFF

D gene: NA
clone size: NA
V gene: TRBV2
J gene: TRBJ2-5
CDR3 DNA: TGTGCCAGCAGGGGGGGGACAAGAATACAAGAGACCCAGTACTTC
CDR3 protein: CASRGGTRIQETQYF

D gene: NA
clone size: NA
V gene: TRBV6-5
J gene: TRBJ2-3
CDR3 DNA: TGTGCCAGCAGTTACTCAGGGGGGGAGTATTTT
CDR3 protein: CASSYSGGEYF

D gene: NA
clone size: NA
V gene: TRBV6-4
J gene: TRBJ2-1
CDR3 DNA: TGTGCCAGCAGTGACTCTCCGGGGGCCTACAATGAGCAGTTCTTC
CDR3 protein: CASSDSPGAYNEQFF

D gene: NA
clone size: NA
V gene: TRBV29-1
J gene: TRBJ2-3
CDR3 DNA: TGCAGCGTTGCACCGGGGCTTACAGATACGCAGTATTTT
CDR3 protein: CSVAPGLTDTQYF

D gene: TRBD2
clone size: NA
V gene: TRBV5-1
J gene: TRBJ2-1
CDR3 DNA: TGCGCCAGCAGTAGGAGCGGGGACAATGAGCAGTTCTTC
CDR3 protein: CASSRSGDNEQFF

D gene: NA
clone size: NA
V gene: TRBV4-3
J gene: TRBJ1-5
CDR3 DNA: TGCGCCAGCAGCCAAGATGCAGGCTCCAATCAGCCCCAGCATTTT
CDR3 protein: CASSQDAGSNQPQHF

D gene: TRBD1
clone size: once
V gene: TRBV19
J gene: TRBJ2-2
CDR3 DNA: TGTGCCAGTAGTAGGACAGGCCGCAACACCGGGGAGCTGTTTTTT
CDR3 protein: CASSRTGRNTGELFF

D gene: NA
clone size: NA
V gene: TRBV12-3/TRBV12-4
J gene: TRBJ1-1
CDR3 DNA: TGTGCCAGCAGTTTAGATGGTCACGGAGCTTTCTTT
CDR3 protein: CASSLDGHGAFF

D gene: TRBD2
clone size: NA
V gene: TRBV7-2
J gene: TRBJ2-1
CDR3 DNA: TGTGCCAGCAGCCCGAAAGGGCTAGCGGCTGAGCAGTTCTTC
CDR3 protein: CASSPKGLAAEQFF

D gene: TRBD2
clone size: NA
V gene: TRBV7-9
J gene: TRBJ2-1
CDR3 DNA: TGTGCCAGCAGCTTAGGACTAGCGGGGGGCTCCTACAATGAGCAGTTCTTC
CDR3 protein: CASSLGLAGGSYNEQFF

D gene: NA
clone size: NA
V gene: TRBV9
J gene: TRBJ2-5
CDR3 DNA: TGTGCCAGCAGCGTAGTGGGGTCCTTGAAAGAGACCCAGTACTTC
CDR3 protein: CASSVVGSLKETQYF

D gene: TRBD1
clone size: NA
V gene: TRBV28
J gene: TRBJ1-1
CDR3 DNA: TGTGCCAGCAGGGGGAGACAGGGCACTGAAGCTTTCTTT
CDR3 protein: CASRGRQGTEAFF

D gene: NA
clone size: NA
V gene: TRBV30
J gene: TRBJ2-1
CDR3 DNA: TGTGCCTGGAGCGAGAATGAGCAGTTCTTC
CDR3 protein: CAWSENEQFF

D gene: NA
clone size: NA
V gene: TRBV5-8
J gene: TRBJ2-1
CDR3 DNA: TGTGCCAGCAGCAAATGGGGGTACAATGAGCAGTTCTTC
CDR3 protein: CASSKWGYNEQFF

D gene: NA
clone size: once
V gene: TRBV10-3
J gene: TRBJ1-3
CDR3 DNA: TGTGCCATCAGTGAGTCTGTCGGACGCTCTGGAAACACCATATATTTT
CDR3 protein: CAISESVGRSGNTIYF

D gene: NA
clone size: NA
V gene: TRBV6-5
J gene: TRBJ2-7
CDR3 DNA: TGTGCCAGCAGTTACTCATCAGGTTCCTACGAGCAGTACTTC
CDR3 protein: CASSYSSGSYEQYF

D gene: NA
clone size: NA
V gene: TRBV5-1
J gene: TRBJ1-1
CDR3 DNA: TGCGCCAGCAGCTTCCTTATCGGGGAGACTGAAGCTTTCTTT
CDR3 protein: CASSFLIGETEAFF